Presented here are 29 T cell receptor beta chains from one specimen sequenced in a study of control samples from healthy donors and cancer patients. Libraries were prepared by immunoSEQ multiplex PCR; TCRdb keeps only in-frame clonotypes and omits some of them. There are about 92,000 clones in the sample; 82% occur only once, and approximately 9.4% lies in the top ten. Material for sequencing was blood. Receptors were obtained from an older woman in good health.

This sequence joins TRBV12-5 and TRBJ1-1; 9 nucleotides line up with TRBD1. The CDR3 length is 16 residues. Germline loops: CDR1 LGHNT, CDR2 FRNRAP. V lost 4 bases to trimming and J lost 1 base; unmatched junction nucleotides: 7. CDR3 in amino acids: CASGSRATGGNTEAFF. The CDR3 nucleotides read TGTGCTAGTGGTTCACGCGCGACAGGGGGGAACACTGAAGCTTTCTTT.

The rearrangement joins TRBV5-1 to TRBJ2-7; D is possibly TRBD1 (5 bases). The V end lost 3 bases, the J end lost 2 bases, and 12 bases lay between the germline ends. CDR1 and CDR2 (germline): SGHRS, YFSETQ. The CDR3 is 14 residues long. For the CDR3, the DNA is TGCGCCAGCAGCTACGACAGTTCGACCTACGAGCAGTACTTC. Its translation: CASSYDSSTYEQYF.

This chain uses TRBV28 with TRBJ2-3; 16 bases fit TRBD2. The CDR3 runs 21 residues. J lost 5 bases, V lost 4 bases, and 18 bases had no gene match. CDR1 is MDHEN, CDR2 SYDVKM, per germline. The CDR3 DNA follows: TGTGCCAGCAGTTCAATATATAGTGTACCGGGACTAGCGGGAGGGTTAGATACGCAGTATTTT. Translated, it gives CASSSIYSVPGLAGGLDTQYF. Variable domain in full (rest from reference TRBV28 and TRBJ2-3): DVKVTQSSRYLVKRTGEKVFLECVQDMDHENMFWYRQDPGLGLRLIYFSYDVKMKEKGDIPEGYSVSREKKERFSLILESASTNQTSMYLCASSSIYSVPGLAGGLDTQYFGPGTRLTVL.

This chain joins TRBV5-1 and TRBJ1-6, with D perhaps matching TRBD1 (6 bases). Germline-derived CDR1 and CDR2 are SGHRS and YFSETQ. Trimming removed 0 bases at V and 5 bases at J, with 9 bases between. The CDR3 has 15 residues. CDR3 loop: CASSLAGANNSPLHF. The CDR3 DNA reads as TGCGCCAGCAGCTTGGCGGGGGCGAATAATTCACCCCTCCACTTT. The full variable domain, its missing parts supplied by reference TRBV5-1 and TRBJ1-6, is KAGVTQTPRYLIKTRGQQVTLSCSPISGHRSVSWYQQTPGQGLQFLFEYFSETQRNKGNFPGRFSGRQFSNSRSEMNVSTLELGDSALYLCASSLAGANNSPLHFGNGTRLTVT.

The chain joins TRBV14 to TRBJ1-2; D gene unclear. The CDR3 has 13 residues. Germline-derived CDR1 and CDR2 are SGHDN and FVKESK. V was clipped by 4 bases and J by 8 bases, with 14 bases between them. The CDR3 spells CASSPIRTAGYTF. As DNA, the CDR3 is TGTGCCAGCAGCCCCATTCGGACGGCCGGCTACACCTTC.

Turning to this clone: It is unclear where the CDR3 begins or ends on the DNA, so no DNA is shown, and the CDR3 is as TCRdb lists it. The rearrangement uses TRBV6-6 and TRBJ1-1; TRBD1, as called in the table, went unchecked against the DNA. The length of the CDR3 is 16 amino acids, counting both ends. Germline values: CDR1 MNHNY, CDR2 SVGAGI (reference sequence). CDR3 protein: CASSYWGQGSYAQTFF.

J is TRBJ1-2 and V is TRBV16; no definite D call. Trimming cost V 1 base and J 6 bases, with 12 bases left between them. This CDR3 has 14 amino acids. The germline CDR1 and CDR2 sequences are KGHSY and FQNENV. In DNA, the CDR3 is TGTGCCAGCAGCCAATTCGCGGGTAGCAATGGCTACACCTTC. Translating gives CASSQFAGSNGYTF.

The chain carries TRBV7-2 and TRBJ2-5, with 9 bases identical to TRBD2. Germline CDR1 and CDR2: SGHTA and FQGNSA. V shed 5 bases, J shed 5 bases, and the junction held 6 bases outside the gene matches. The CDR3 is made up of 14 amino acids. CDR3 sequence reads: CASSPGLAIETQYF. CDR3 nucleotide sequence: TGTGCCAGCAGCCCCGGACTAGCGATCGAGACCCAGTACTTC.

The chain links TRBV3-1 (or the pseudogene TRBV3-2) to TRBJ1-5; TRBD1 is a possible D gene (5 bases). Trimming stripped 3 bases from V and 2 bases from J, with 11 bases between. The CDR3 contains 15 residues. The germline gives CDR1 LGHDT, CDR2 YNNKEL (reference sequence). DNA of the CDR3: TGTGCCAGCAGCCAGGGGGTTGGCGGCAATCAGCCCCAGCATTTT. Amino acid sequence: CASSQGVGGNQPQHF.

The gene calls are TRBV3-1 (or the pseudogene TRBV3-2) and TRBJ2-5; 8 bases line up with TRBD2. This CDR3 contains 19 residues. Germline V gives CDR1 LGHDT, CDR2 YNNKEL (reference sequence). Trimming cost V 2 bases and J 1 base; bases outside gene matches: 15. The CDR3 reads CASSQKPPQRGSTQETQYF. As DNA, the CDR3 is TGTGCCAGCAGCCAAAAACCCCCCCAGCGGGGGAGTACCCAAGAGACCCAGTACTTC.

V is TRBV18 and J is TRBJ2-1; a weak D match, TRBD1 (5 bases). The CDR3 is made up of 15 amino acids. Germline values: CDR1 KGHSH, CDR2 LQKENI. V dropped 3 bases and J dropped 4 bases, with 13 bases sitting between them. The CDR3 loop reads CASSPFQGPYNEQFF. In DNA, the CDR3 is TGTGCCAGCTCACCCTTTCAGGGCCCTTACAATGAGCAGTTCTTC.

The V gene is TRBV29-1, the J gene TRBJ2-3; D assignment may be TRBD1 or TRBD2 (5 bases each). Trimming removed 6 bases from V and 0 bases from J, with 10 bases in between. Looked up from germline, CDR1 is SQVTM and CDR2 is ANQGSEA. CDR3 size: 13 residues. This CDR3 reads CSVRDASTDTQYF. CDR3 nucleotide sequence: TGCAGCGTCCGGGACGCTAGCACAGATACGCAGTATTTT.

In its sample, this clone was seen once. This rearrangement joins TRBV6-5 to TRBJ2-7; 10 positions agree with TRBD1. Germline V lookup: CDR1 MNHEY, CDR2 SVGAGI. V lost 6 bases and J lost 6; bases outside the gene matches: 5. This CDR3 is 13 amino acids long. CDR3 DNA sequence: TGTGCCAGCAGCGACAGGGGGCTCGGCGAGCAGTACTTC. Translated, it gives CASSDRGLGEQYF.

This chain joins TRBV5-1 and TRBJ2-3, with a weak D call TRBD1 (5 bases). V was shortened by 3 bases and J by 6 bases, with 20 bases between the two germline ends. This CDR3 is 16 amino acids long. Germline V gives CDR1 SGHRS, CDR2 YFSETQ. The DNA of the CDR3 is TGCGCCAGCAGCTCTGGACACGGAAACGTGGGGGATACGCAGTATTTT. As protein: CASSSGHGNVGDTQYF.

V gene TRBV6-5 combines with J gene TRBJ2-2; 9 nucleotides line up with TRBD2. The CDR3 contains 15 residues. With V trimmed by 8 bases and J by 1 base, 5 bases remained unmatched. In germline, CDR1 is MNHEY, CDR2 SVGAGI. The CDR3 nucleotides read TGTGCCAGCTGTAGCGGGAGAGAGAACACCGGGGAGCTGTTTTTT. This codes for CASCSGRENTGELFF.

J is TRBJ2-7 and V is TRBV4-2; 13 bases agree with TRBD2. The V segment lost 2 bases and the J segment 5 bases; nucleotides outside the gene matches: 6. CDR1 LGHNA and CDR2 YNFKEQ come from the germline V gene. The length of the CDR3 is 16 residues. CDR3 DNA sequence: TGTGCCAGCAGCCAACCTACTAGCGGGAGGGGAAACGAGCAGTACTTC. Translation: CASSQPTSGRGNEQYF.

The rearrangement joins TRBV20-1 to TRBJ2-1; perhaps D is TRBD1 or TRBD2 (5 bases each). This CDR3 has 11 amino acids. From germline, CDR1 is DFQATT and CDR2 SNEGSKA (reference sequence). Deletions cut 4 bases from V and 9 bases from J, with 10 bases between. The CDR3 nucleotides read TGCAGTGCTAACGGGGCTCGTGAGCAGTTCTTC. Protein sequence: CSANGAREQFF.

This chain uses TRBV5-1 with TRBJ2-7, with D perhaps assigned TRBD1 or TRBD2 (5 bases each). CDR3 length: 15 amino acids. The germline gives CDR1 SGHRS, CDR2 YFSETQ. Trimming pared 0 bases from V and 3 bases from J, leaving 13 bases between. CDR3 amino acids: CASSLVSGSLYEQYF. CDR3 bases: TGCGCCAGCAGCTTGGTGTCAGGGAGTCTCTACGAGCAGTACTTC.

V is TRBV7-9 and J is TRBJ2-5; 7 nucleotides align to TRBD1. The CDR3 is 14 residues long. Germline V lookup: CDR1 SEHNR, CDR2 FQNEAQ (reference sequence). V lost 1 base, J lost 5 bases, and 4 bases stayed unmatched. The CDR3 sequence: CASSLGQGQETQYF. For the CDR3, the DNA is TGTGCCAGCAGCTTAGGGCAGGGACAGGAGACCCAGTACTTC.

Notes on this clone: Other DNA sequences from this sample encode an identical CDR3 as well. V and J are TRBV19 and TRBJ1-1; D is uncertain. V shed 1 base and J shed 8 bases, with 8 bases lying between them. CDR1 and CDR2 from the germline V gene are LNHDA and SQIVND (reference sequence). The CDR3 has 12 residues. CDR3 bases: TGTGCCAGTAGTATAGTTGGCAGGGAAGCTTTCTTT. Its protein product is CASSIVGREAFF.

In its sample, this clone was seen once. The chain employs TRBV6-5 and TRBJ2-3; D is possibly TRBD2 (6 bases). Germline assignment: CDR1 MNHEY and CDR2 SVGAGI. Trimming removed 2 bases from V and 2 bases from J, with 8 bases in between. This CDR3 region has 14 residues. Written as DNA, the CDR3 is TGTGCCAGCAGTTACGGGGGGAACACAGATACGCAGTATTTT. Translation gives CASSYGGNTDTQYF.

This rearrangement joins TRBV11-2 to TRBJ1-1; D is possibly TRBD1 (6 bases). The V gene lost 1 base and the J gene lost 6 bases, with 12 bases spanning the gap. Germline CDR1 reads SGHAT; CDR2 reads FQNNGV. The CDR3 totals 14 residues. CDR3 in DNA: TGTGCCAGCAGCTTAGCGGGGAACAGGGCTGAAGCTTTCTTT. Residues: CASSLAGNRAEAFF.

The chain uses TRBV10-3 and TRBJ1-1; D might be TRBD1 (5 bases). Germline CDR1 reads ENHRY; CDR2 reads SYGVKD. The CDR3 covers 13 residues. The V and J ends lost 6 bases and 3 bases respectively, with 11 bases between them. In DNA form, the CDR3 reads TGTGCCATCAGACCCGGGGCGGACACTGAAGCTTTCTTT. Translation gives CAIRPGADTEAFF.

The CDR3 bases are TGTGCCAGCAGCTGGACTAGCGGGAGCTACGAGCAGTACTTC. It codes for CASSWTSGSYEQYF. V gene TRBV5-6 combines with J gene TRBJ2-7, with 13 bases that match TRBD2. The J segment lost 3 bases and the V segment lost 3 bases, leaving 0 bases of the junction unmatched. The CDR3 consists of 14 residues. Germline V lookup: CDR1 SGHDT, CDR2 YYEEEE.

The sample holds one count of this clone. This rearrangement joins TRBV13 to TRBJ1-4; TRBD1 matches 7 bases. The V segment lost 5 bases and the J segment 2 bases; nucleotides outside the gene matches: 5. CDR1 is PRHDT, CDR2 FYEKMQ, per germline (reference sequence). The CDR3 length is 15 residues. DNA of the CDR3: TGTGCCAGCAGCGGACCGGGACAGACTAATGAAAAACTGTTTTTT. It specifies CASSGPGQTNEKLFF.

The chain recombines TRBV2 with TRBJ1-5; possible D gene TRBD1, 5 bases. This CDR3 has 12 amino acids. Germline V gene data show CDR1 as SNHLY and CDR2 as FYNNEI. V dropped 9 bases and J dropped 7 bases, with 13 bases sitting between them. The CDR3 nucleotides read TGTGCCAGTTCGCAGGGAGGACAGCCCCAGCATTTT. The encoded protein is CASSQGGQPQHF.

V is TRBV10-3 and J is TRBJ2-1; D is perhaps TRBD1 (7 bases). Germline-derived CDR1 and CDR2 are ENHRY and SYGVKD. V gave up 6 bases and J gave up 5 bases, with 14 bases separating them. This CDR3 is 14 amino acids long. The CDR3 DNA reads as TGTGCCATCAGCAGGGACAGCGGGCACAATGAGCAGTTCTTC. This codes for CAISRDSGHNEQFF.

J is TRBJ1-5 and V is TRBV19, with D maybe TRBD1 (5 bases). V shed 8 bases and J shed 0 bases, with 14 bases lying between them. Germline values: CDR1 LNHDA, CDR2 SQIVND (reference sequence). The CDR3 has 15 amino acids. The CDR3, as DNA: TGTGCCAGTCGGACTACAGGATATAGCAATCAGCCCCAGCATTTT. It translates to CASRTTGYSNQPQHF.

This sequence joins TRBV2 and TRBJ1-1, with unresolved D. The CDR3 is 13 amino acids. The germline gives CDR1 SNHLY, CDR2 FYNNEI. V lost 2 bases to trimming and J lost 4 bases, with 8 bases between them. The CDR3 protein is CASSEPTITEAFF. Written as DNA, the CDR3 is TGTGCCAGCAGTGAACCCACAATCACTGAAGCTTTCTTT.